This entry lists 7 T cell receptor beta chains sequenced from one sample in a study of early T cells in non-severe SARS-CoV-2 infection. MiXCR was run by TCRdb on the 5' RACE reads, yielding one entry per CDR3 protein. Of about 64,000 distinct CDR3 sequences in the sample, roughly a sixth were seen once. Sequenced material: whole blood, taken at baseline. These TCRs come from an adult who was a healthcare worker with PCR-confirmed SARS-CoV-2 infection or an uninfected control (not recorded which).

This sequence joins TRBV9 and TRBJ1-3; D unresolved. The CDR3 spans 14 residues. The ends were cut back, 3 bases at V and 2 bases at J, with 9 bases in the middle. The germline CDR1 and CDR2 sequences are SGDLS and YYNGEE. CDR3 in DNA: TGTGCCAGCAGCGGTATGATTGCTGGAAACACCATATATTTT. This gives the protein CASSGMIAGNTIYF.

The chain has TRBV14 and TRBJ2-3; TRBD2 matches at 8 bases. Per the germline V gene, CDR1 is SGHDN and CDR2 is FVKESK. The CDR3 runs 17 residues. With 4 bases clipped from V and 5 bases from J, the junction kept 14 bases outside the gene matches. The CDR3 is CASSPLGTGGPVDTQYF. CDR3 nucleotide sequence: TGTGCCAGCAGCCCTCTCGGAACGGGAGGGCCAGTAGATACGCAGTATTTT.

This clonotype occurred many times. V is TRBV5-4 and J is TRBJ2-1; D ambiguous. V gave up 5 bases and J gave up 0 bases, with 9 bases separating them. Germline V gives CDR1 SGHNT, CDR2 YYREEE (reference sequence). The CDR3 runs 14 residues. CDR3 coding DNA: TGTGCCAGCAGGCGTAAGGACTCCTACAATGAGCAGTTCTTC. This sequence encodes CASRRKDSYNEQFF. The whole variable domain, filled in from reference TRBV5-4 and TRBJ2-1, reads ETGVTQSPTHLIKTRGQQVTLRCSSQSGHNTVSWYQQALGQGPQFIFQYYREEENGRGNFPPRFSGLQFPNYSSELNVNALELDDSALYLCASRRKDSYNEQFFGPGTRLTVL.

The rearrangement joins TRBV9 to TRBJ2-7, with 12 positions matching TRBD1. This CDR3 contains 14 residues. The trim removed 4 bases at V and 7 bases at J, leaving 6 bases unmatched. In germline, CDR1 is SGDLS, CDR2 YYNGEE. This chain's CDR3 is CASSPGQGAREQYF. As DNA, the CDR3 is TGTGCCAGCAGCCCGGGACAGGGGGCGCGGGAGCAGTACTTC. The complete variable domain, with remaining parts taken from reference TRBV9 and TRBJ2-7, reads DSGVTQTPKHLITATGQRVTLRCSPRSGDLSVYWYQQSLDQGLQFLIQYYNGEERAKGNILERFSAQQFPDLHSELNLSSLELGDSALYFCASSPGQGAREQYFGPGTRLTVT.

V is TRBV2 and J is TRBJ1-1; no firm D call. The CDR3 consists of 11 residues. CDR1 is SNHLY, CDR2 FYNNEI, per germline. V lost 6 bases and J lost 10, with 12 bases in between. The chain's CDR3 is CASRERAVAFF. The CDR3 DNA sequence: TGTGCCAGCAGGGAACGGGCGGTAGCTTTCTTT.

This clonotype was seen ten or more times. CDR3 sequence: CASSLYGTEAFF. For the CDR3, the DNA is TGTGCCAGCAGTTTGTACGGCACTGAAGCTTTCTTT. J is TRBJ1-1 and V is TRBV3-1; D call uncertain. The length of the CDR3 is 12 residues. Germline-derived CDR1 and CDR2 are LGHDT and YNNKEL (reference sequence). V dropped 6 bases and J dropped 4 bases, with 9 bases sitting between them. Combining the CDR3 with reference TRBV3-1 and TRBJ1-1 gives the whole variable domain DTAVSQTPKYLVTQMGNDKSIKCEQNLGHDTMYWYKQDSKKFLKIMFSYNNKELIINETVPNRFSPKSPDKAHLNLHINSLELGDSAVYFCASSLYGTEAFFGQGTRLTVV.

The chain employs TRBV7-2 and TRBJ1-4; TRBD1 agrees at 7 bases. The germline CDR1 and CDR2 sequences are SGHTA and FQGNSA. V was pared by 5 bases and J by 8 bases, with 8 bases of the junction left unmatched. This CDR3 is built from 14 residues. In DNA, the CDR3 is TGTGCCAGCAGCCTAAACAGGGGTCGCGAAAAACTGTTTTTT. It encodes CASSLNRGREKLFF. The full variable domain, rest sourced from reference TRBV7-2 and TRBJ1-4, is GAGVSQSPSNKVTEKGKDVELRCDPISGHTALYWYRQSLGQGLEFLIYFQGNSAPDKSGLPSDRFSAERTGGSVSTLTIQRTQQEDSAVYLCASSLNRGREKLFFGSGTQLSVL.